Here is one TCR beta chain with its context. This sample was taken from a study of control samples from healthy donors and cancer patients. The CDR3 is 16 amino acids. Between the trimmed V and J ends, which lost 5 bases and 5 bases, there was a span of 22 bases. Germline values: CDR1 SGHRS, CDR2 YFSETQ. The table came from immunoSEQ multiplex PCR; TCRdb's copy has only in-frame clones and leaves some out. The sample records about 82,000 clones, around 87% being singletons. The sample consisted of blood. This chain links TRBV5-1 with TRBJ2-5; perhaps TRBD2 as D (8 bases). This sequence originates from a man aged 45 to 65 in good health. CDR3 residues: CASRTGGGVFGETQYF. The CDR3 nucleotides are TGCGCCAGCAGAACGGGAGGGGGCGTATTCGGTGAGACCCAGTACTTC.